This TCR beta chain originates from a study of identical twins. Addition of a universal primer site occurred through template switching, and cDNA carried unique molecular identifiers. One entry per CDR3 protein, called by TCRdb with MiXCR from the 5' RACE reads. The sample records around 650,000 distinct CDR3 sequences, about 7.6% being singletons. Of note for this clonotype: Its antigen is still unknown.

The CDR3 is 13 amino acids. Germline V gene sequence: CDR1 DFQATT, CDR2 SNEGSKA (reference sequence). Unmatched junction bases numbered 3, after V lost 2 bases and J lost 3 bases. General study points: Fewer insertions marked abundant cord blood beta clonotypes; young adult naive trended weakly, memory not at all.

This sample also belongs to another study, concerning yellow fever vaccine responses in identical twins. That source notes: In identical twins, vaccine T cell responses appeared partly shared and partly individual.

The sample consisted of PBMCs. This rearrangement joins TRBV20-1 to TRBJ2-7; 8 nucleotides match TRBD1. This TCR derives from a woman under 30 in good health. CDR3 loop: CSARRTGFYEQYF. In DNA, the CDR3 is TGCAGTGCTAGAAGGACAGGGTTCTACGAGCAGTACTTC.